Following are 32 T cell receptor beta chains from one sample sequenced in a study of patients and donors after allogeneic stem cell transplantation. TCRdb reprocessed the RT-PCR reads via MiXCR and lists one record per CDR3 protein. The data show 16,000 or so distinct CDR3 sequences, roughly 27% seen once. Sequenced sample: blood, either unsorted or a sorted T cell fraction (not recorded which). The receptor source for this set is a human donor who was either an allogeneic HSCT recipient or a stem cell or donor lymphocyte infusion donor (not recorded which). It is not recorded whose cells these are; they may come from a transplant donor.

The chain combines TRBV6-5 with TRBJ1-5; D unclear. The CDR3 totals 16 residues. The germline V gene has CDR1 MNHEY and CDR2 SVGAGI. The V gene lost 11 bases and the J gene lost 0 bases, with 20 bases spanning the gap. This chain's CDR3 is CAYLWTRAYSNQPQHF. CDR3 bases: TGTGCCTATCTCTGGACCCGGGCGTATAGCAATCAGCCCCAGCATTTT.

This clonotype occurred a few times. The V and J genes are TRBV11-2 and TRBJ2-4, with TRBD1 matching 12 bases. This CDR3 has 15 residues. The V segment lost 5 bases and the J segment 8 bases; nucleotides outside the gene matches: 7. The V gene's germline CDR1 is SGHAT and CDR2 FQNNGV. The CDR3 is CASSTGTGGGYIQYF. The CDR3 bases are TGTGCCAGCAGCACCGGGACAGGGGGCGGTTACATTCAGTACTTC.

Only a few counts were recorded for this clonotype. The chain is built from TRBV4-1 and TRBJ1-6; no clear D gene. This CDR3 contains 16 residues. The V gene lost 0 bases and the J gene lost 7 bases, with 13 bases spanning the gap. Germline-derived CDR1 and CDR2 are MGHRA and YSYEKL. DNA of the CDR3: TGCGCCAGCAGCCAAGATACCGGCAGAGTCAATTCACCCCTCCACTTT. Protein product: CASSQDTGRVNSPLHF.

This clonotype was counted a few times. CDR3 sequence reads: CASRVIQGRYGYTF. CDR3 DNA: TGTGCCAGCAGGGTGATACAGGGGCGATATGGCTACACCTTC. The chain uses TRBV28 and TRBJ1-2, with 7 positions matching TRBD1. Trimming removed 6 bases from V and 5 bases from J; junction bases left unmatched: 9. CDR1 and CDR2 from the germline V gene are MDHEN and SYDVKM. The CDR3 is made up of 14 amino acids.

This clonotype was observed a handful of times. The chain couples TRBV29-1 to TRBJ1-2; D unclear. This CDR3 has 11 residues. V dropped 4 bases and J dropped 7 bases, with 10 bases sitting between them. The germline CDR1 and CDR2 sequences are SQVTM and ANQGSEA. CDR3 nucleotides: TGCAGCGTTGTGGGAGAGGGTGGCTACACCTTC. Translation: CSVVGEGGYTF.

The chain has TRBV29-1 and TRBJ2-7, with D unclear. CDR1 is SQVTM, CDR2 ANQGSEA, per germline. Trimming took off 6 bases at V and 6 bases at J, with 15 bases between the two ends. CDR3 length: 12 amino acids. The CDR3 loop is CSVTNDNFEQYF. The CDR3 region has the DNA TGCAGCGTCACTAATGACAATTTCGAGCAGTACTTC.

The V and J genes are TRBV5-1 and TRBJ2-7, with a tentative D call TRBD1 (6 bases). The germline V and J ends were trimmed by 4 bases and 6 bases, with 11 bases remaining between them. The V gene's germline CDR1 is SGHRS and CDR2 YFSETQ. The CDR3 has 12 residues. The DNA of the CDR3 is TGCGCCAGCAGCCGCACAGGGCTCGAGCAGTACTTC. Its protein product is CASSRTGLEQYF.

This clonotype was observed a single time. The rearrangement links TRBV28 to TRBJ2-7; D might be TRBD1 (5 bases). V was pared by 3 bases and J by 3 bases, with 9 bases between. Germline-derived CDR1 and CDR2 are MDHEN and SYDVKM. CDR3 length equals 13 residues. CDR3 in DNA: TGTGCCAGCAGTTTCGACAGAAACTACGAGCAGTACTTC. This gives the protein CASSFDRNYEQYF. Full variable domain (missing parts from reference TRBV28 and TRBJ2-7): DVKVTQSSRYLVKRTGEKVFLECVQDMDHENMFWYRQDPGLGLRLIYFSYDVKMKEKGDIPEGYSVSREKKERFSLILESASTNQTSMYLCASSFDRNYEQYFGPGTRLTVT.

The V call is TRBV5-1, the J call TRBJ1-2, with D possibly TRBD1 on 6 matching bases. The length of the CDR3 is 13 residues. Germline CDR1 SGHRS, CDR2 YFSETQ. V dropped 0 bases and J dropped 8 bases, with 11 bases sitting between them. The CDR3 DNA is TGCGCCAGCAGCTTGGAGGTCAGGGGAGGCTACACCTTC. Translating it yields CASSLEVRGGYTF.

CDR3 nucleotides: TGTGCCAGCAGGCTGTCCGTGGGAAACACCATATATTTT. Protein product: CASRLSVGNTIYF. J is TRBJ1-3 and V is TRBV25-1; D ambiguous. Trimming shortened V by 6 bases and J by 4 bases, and 10 bases separated the two germline ends. Germline assignment: CDR1 MGHDK and CDR2 SYGVNS. The CDR3 is made up of 13 amino acids.

Judged by abundance, this clonotype is medium-sized. This sequence joins TRBV7-9 and TRBJ1-2, with 9 nucleotides matching TRBD1. Losses at the gene ends were 4 bases for V and 6 bases for J; bases not matched to a gene: 3. Germline assignment: CDR1 SEHNR and CDR2 FQNEAQ (reference sequence). CDR3 length: 13 residues. CDR3 loop: CASSSGTGNGYTF. For the CDR3, the DNA is TGTGCCAGCAGCTCCGGGACAGGGAATGGCTACACCTTC.

V usage is TRBV12-3 or TRBV12-4 and J usage is TRBJ2-4; the match to TRBD2 covers 12 bases. The length of the CDR3 is 14 residues. J lost 3 bases, V lost 7 bases, and 1 base had no gene match. CDR3 nucleotides: TGTGCCAGCACACTAGCGGGGGGCAAAAACATTCAGTACTTC. It is translated as CASTLAGGKNIQYF.

In regard to this clonotype: This may be a read error, as it is one base from a much larger clone. The chain links TRBV27 to TRBJ1-4; D gene uncertain. The CDR3 has 16 amino acids. Trimming took 4 bases from V and 3 from J, leaving 15 bases between them. Germline CDR1 is MNHEY and CDR2 is SMNVEV (reference sequence). This chain's CDR3 is CASSSHIGMPNEKLFF. DNA of the CDR3: TGTGCCAGCAGTTCACATATCGGGATGCCTAATGAAAAACTGTTTTTT.

The chain uses TRBV7-9 and TRBJ1-4; no clear D. CDR1 SEHNR and CDR2 FQNEAQ come from the germline V gene (reference sequence). V was shortened by 1 base and J by 4 bases, with 10 bases between the two germline ends. The CDR3 covers 15 residues. CDR3 region: CASSLVGRINEKLFF. CDR3 bases: TGTGCCAGCAGCTTAGTAGGCCGGATTAATGAAAAACTGTTTTTT. The full variable domain, its missing parts supplied by reference TRBV7-9 and TRBJ1-4, is DTGVSQNPRHKITKRGQNVTFRCDPISEHNRLYWYRQTLGQGPEFLTYFQNEAQLEKSRLLSDRFSAERPKGSFSTLEIQRTEQGDSAMYLCASSLVGRINEKLFFGSGTQLSVL.

This clonotype has ten or more counts. J is TRBJ1-4 and V is TRBV20-1; no reliable D call. Germline loops: CDR1 DFQATT, CDR2 SNEGSKA (reference sequence). The CDR3 is 12 amino acids. V gave up 5 bases and J gave up 3 bases, with 7 bases separating them. CDR3 coding DNA: TGCAGTGCTCCGGGCCCTAATGAAAAACTGTTTTTT. Its protein is CSAPGPNEKLFF.

This clonotype was recorded a few times. This chain joins TRBV27 and TRBJ1-6; D call uncertain. The germline CDR1 and CDR2 sequences are MNHEY and SMNVEV (reference sequence). CDR3 length equals 15 residues. V gave up 5 bases and J gave up 0 bases, with 8 bases separating them. CDR3 nucleotides: TGTGCCAGCAGTCGACGAGACTCCTATAATTCACCCCTCCACTTT. This sequence encodes CASSRRDSYNSPLHF.

This clonotype was counted at least ten times. The chain combines TRBV4-1 with TRBJ1-3; 10 positions agree with TRBD1. CDR3 length equals 17 residues. The ends lost 4 bases at V and 2 bases at J; junction bases unmatched: 8. Germline CDR1 is MGHRA and CDR2 is YSYEKL. This CDR3 is CASSPDWTGGAGNTIYF. Written as DNA, the CDR3 is TGCGCCAGCAGCCCTGATTGGACAGGGGGAGCTGGAAACACCATATATTTT.

The CDR3 DNA is TGTGCCTGGAGTTGGAGTGCCAAAAACATTCAGTACTTC. Its translation is CAWSWSAKNIQYF. The chain recombines TRBV30 with TRBJ2-4, with no clear D. Between the trimmed V and J ends, which lost 2 bases and 1 base, there was a span of 6 bases. Germline CDR1 GTSNPN, CDR2 SVGIG (reference sequence). CDR3 length: 13 residues.

The V call is TRBV20-1, the J call TRBJ1-6, with D possibly being TRBD1 (5 bases). The germline V gene encodes CDR1 DFQATT and CDR2 SNEGSKA (reference sequence). V lost 3 bases and J lost 9, with 15 bases in between. The CDR3 covers 14 residues. The CDR3 region is CSASLGRGFSPLHF. The DNA for the CDR3 is TGCAGTGCTAGCCTGGGACGGGGATTTTCACCCCTCCACTTT.

The V gene is TRBV10-3, the J gene TRBJ2-1, with D tentatively TRBD2 (6 bases). Germline V gene data show CDR1 as ENHRY and CDR2 as SYGVKD. CDR3 length: 12 amino acids. V lost 6 bases, J lost 6 bases, and 9 bases lay in between. The CDR3 is CAISRDFNEQFF. The CDR3 DNA reads TGTGCCATCAGCCGGGACTTCAATGAGCAGTTCTTC.

The chain recombines TRBV25-1 with TRBJ1-1; perhaps TRBD1 as D (6 bases). This CDR3 is 15 amino acids long. V lost 6 bases and J lost 6, with 20 bases in between. From germline, CDR1 is MGHDK and CDR2 SYGVNS. In DNA, the CDR3 is TGTGCCAGCAGGGGCCAGACAGGTCTCAAGGCTGAAGCTTTCTTT. Amino acids: CASRGQTGLKAEAFF.

This clonotype came up many times. The gene calls are TRBV7-9 and TRBJ1-5; possibly TRBD1 for D (5 bases). CDR3 length: 13 amino acids. Looked up from germline, CDR1 is SEHNR and CDR2 is FQNEAQ (reference sequence). Deletions cut 5 bases from V and 6 bases from J, with 11 bases between. The CDR3 is CASSPGEGQPQHF. The DNA for the CDR3 is TGTGCCAGCAGCCCGGGGGAGGGTCAGCCCCAGCATTTT.

This clonotype was seen only a few times. The chain is built from TRBV12-3 or TRBV12-4 and TRBJ1-5, with D hard to call. Trimming took off 5 bases at V and 4 bases at J, with 12 bases between the two ends. This CDR3 contains 14 residues. CDR3 coding DNA: TGTGCCAGCAGTCCCTCAGCACTTAATCAGCCCCAGCATTTT. This gives the protein CASSPSALNQPQHF.

The chain has TRBV7-9 and TRBJ2-6; D uncertain. Per the germline V gene, CDR1 is SEHNR and CDR2 is FQNEAQ (reference sequence). V lost 1 base and J lost 0, with 13 bases in between. The CDR3 sequence is 18 residues long. The CDR3, as DNA: TGTGCCAGCAGCTTAGACGACGGCCCCTACTCTGGGGCCAACGTCCTGACTTTC. Protein: CASSLDDGPYSGANVLTF.

A few counts support this clonotype. The chain links TRBV18 to TRBJ1-5, with D uncertain. V lost 0 bases and J lost 4, with 13 bases in between. Germline V CDR1 and CDR2: KGHSH, LQKENI. The CDR3 is 16 amino acids. CDR3 bases: TGTGCCAGCTCACCACCGAACGGGGTGAAGAATCAGCCCCAGCATTTT. Translating gives CASSPPNGVKNQPQHF.

The sample holds a few counts of this clonotype. V and J are TRBV28 and TRBJ1-2; no definite D call. V shed 5 bases and J shed 4 bases, with 11 bases lying between them. Per the germline V gene, CDR1 is MDHEN and CDR2 is SYDVKM. The CDR3 runs to 13 residues. The CDR3 loop reads CASSATGFYGYTF. The DNA of the CDR3 is TGTGCCAGCAGTGCCACGGGATTCTATGGCTACACCTTC.

This clonotype appeared a single time. The rearrangement uses TRBV10-3 and TRBJ1-2, with D uncertain. The CDR3 extends over 13 amino acids. Germline values: CDR1 ENHRY, CDR2 SYGVKD. The V end was cut by 2 bases, the J end by 5 bases, with 9 bases between. CDR3 bases: TGTGCCATCAGTGAGGCGGGCCTTTATGGCTACACCTTC. Translating it yields CAISEAGLYGYTF.

The chain couples TRBV4-1 to TRBJ1-2; no definite D call. The CDR3 runs to 14 residues. V shed 2 bases and J shed 0 bases, with 7 bases lying between them. Germline-derived CDR1 and CDR2 are MGHRA and YSYEKL. As DNA, the CDR3 is TGCGCCAGCAGCCAAAGGATCGCTAACTATGGCTACACCTTC. Residues: CASSQRIANYGYTF.

The rearrangement uses TRBV12-3 or TRBV12-4 and TRBJ2-1; the D gene is possibly TRBD2 (7 bases). Trimming left V 8 bases short and J 7 bases short, with 18 bases between. The CDR3 is made up of 14 amino acids. In DNA form, the CDR3 reads TGTGCCAGCGGGGGAGGGGGACCCATTAATGAGCAGTTCTTC. Translating it yields CASGGGGPINEQFF.

CDR3 DNA: TGTGCCACCAGCAGAGGGTTGAGGAATGAGCAGTTCTTC. Translation: CATSRGLRNEQFF. V and J are TRBV15 and TRBJ2-1; no clear D. From germline, CDR1 is LNHNV and CDR2 YYDKDF (reference sequence). V was trimmed by 1 base and J by 7 bases, leaving 8 bases between them. The CDR3 runs 13 residues.

This clonotype was counted once. The chain joins TRBV12-3 or TRBV12-4 to TRBJ1-6, with a possible D match to TRBD1 (5 bases). The V gene lost 6 bases and the J gene lost 16 bases, with 22 bases spanning the gap. This CDR3 contains 14 residues. The CDR3 spells CASSLKGPRGPLHF. The CDR3 bases are TGTGCCAGCAGCCTTAAGGGTCCAAGGGGTCCTCTCCACTTT.

V gene TRBV10-3 combines with J gene TRBJ2-3, with 7 bases aligning to TRBD2. From germline, CDR1 is ENHRY and CDR2 SYGVKD. The V segment lost 4 bases and the J segment 7 bases; nucleotides outside the gene matches: 2. This CDR3 contains 12 residues. CDR3 nucleotides: TGTGCCATCAGTGGGGAGGGGAATACGCAGTATTTT. This gives the protein CAISGEGNTQYF.